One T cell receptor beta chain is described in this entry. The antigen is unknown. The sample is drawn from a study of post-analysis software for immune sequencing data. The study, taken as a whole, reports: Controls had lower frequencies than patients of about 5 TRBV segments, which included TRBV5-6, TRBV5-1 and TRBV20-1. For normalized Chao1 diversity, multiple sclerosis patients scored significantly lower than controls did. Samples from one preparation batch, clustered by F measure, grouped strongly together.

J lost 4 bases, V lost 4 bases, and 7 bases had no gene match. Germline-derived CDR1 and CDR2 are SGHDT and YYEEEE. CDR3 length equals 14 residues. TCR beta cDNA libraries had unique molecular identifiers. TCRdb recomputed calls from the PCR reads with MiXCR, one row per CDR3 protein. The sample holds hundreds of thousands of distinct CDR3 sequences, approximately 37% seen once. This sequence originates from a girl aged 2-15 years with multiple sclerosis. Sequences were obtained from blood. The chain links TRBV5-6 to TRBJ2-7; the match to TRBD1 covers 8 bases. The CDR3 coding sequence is TGTGCCAGCAGCCACGGACAGGGAAGGTACGAGCAGTACTTC. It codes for CASSHGQGRYEQYF.